The clone carrying this T cell receptor beta chain was counted at least ten times. Antigen unknown. This CDR3 has 14 residues. Trimming cost V 6 bases and J 3 bases; bases outside gene matches: 6. RNA transcripts gave rise to amplified TCR beta CDR3 regions. HTBI primers drove first-round RT-PCR of the TCR CDR3. From the multiplex PCR reads, TCRdb called clonotypes with MiXCR, one entry per CDR3 protein. The data contain 280,000 or so distinct CDR3 sequences, less than 30% of them singletons. This record belongs to a study of T cells in Graves' hyperthyroidism and ophthalmopathy. Study-level results: Ophthalmopathy could be told apart from stable hyperthyroidism with a 13 V-J model.

Every diagnosis used clinical symptoms, serum thyroxine and TRAb, thyroid ultrasound and orbital computed tomography. V is TRBV12-3 or TRBV12-4 and J is TRBJ2-5; 8 positions agree with TRBD2. Material: blood. The clonotype originates from a man aged 35 to 55 with Graves' hyperthyroidism that later progressed to Graves' ophthalmopathy. The CDR3 loop reads CASSISGSKETQYF. CDR3 coding DNA: TGTGCCAGCAGCATCAGCGGGAGTAAAGAGACCCAGTACTTC.